Presented here are 20 T cell receptor beta chains from one specimen sequenced in a study of blood T cells in healthy people across ages. Using a J-beta primer mix together with a sample-barcoded 5' primer, a second PCR was run for roughly 6 to 11 cycles. TCRdb ran MiXCR on the 5' RACE reads and lists one entry per CDR3 protein. Altogether about 840,000 distinct CDR3 sequences are present, roughly 28% being singletons, with the ten largest covering about 10%. These data were also filed under a second study, of T cells of mothers and their children.

The sequenced sample consisted of blood. The receptor source for this set is a woman aged 40 to 55 in good health.

This clonotype was seen many times. CDR3 protein: CASSLAPRGAKNIQYF. CDR3 coding DNA: TGCGCCAGCAGCTTGGCGCCCCGCGGAGCCAAAAACATTCAGTACTTC. J is TRBJ2-4 and V is TRBV5-1; D call uncertain. This CDR3 comprises 16 residues. Germline values: CDR1 SGHRS, CDR2 YFSETQ. Trimming pared 0 bases from V and 0 bases from J, leaving 10 bases between. Looking up the rest from reference TRBV5-1 and TRBJ2-4 gives the full variable domain: KAGVTQTPRYLIKTRGQQVTLSCSPISGHRSVSWYQQTPGQGLQFLFEYFSETQRNKGNFPGRFSGRQFSNSRSEMNVSTLELGDSALYLCASSLAPRGAKNIQYFGAGTRLSVL.

This clonotype occurred many times. The rearrangement links TRBV7-2 to TRBJ2-5; tentatively, D is TRBD1 or TRBD2 (6 bases each). The germline V gene has CDR1 SGHTA and CDR2 FQGNSA. This CDR3 is built from 14 residues. Deletions cut 5 bases from V and 4 bases from J, with 14 bases between. CDR3 region: CASSRGGKRETQYF. The CDR3 DNA sequence: TGTGCCAGCAGCCGAGGGGGGAAACGAGAGACCCAGTACTTC.

Only a few counts were recorded for this clonotype. The DNA of the CDR3 is TGTGCCAGCAGCTTACGGGGCGGGGGGTTCTCTGGGGCCAACGTCCTGACTTTC. Its translation is CASSLRGGGFSGANVLTF. This rearrangement joins TRBV7-6 to TRBJ2-6; 8 bases are a match to TRBD2. This CDR3 contains 18 residues. Germline CDR1 SGHVS, CDR2 FNYEAQ. The ends lost 2 bases at V and 0 bases at J; junction bases unmatched: 6.

This clonotype was recorded once. This chain uses TRBV7-2 with TRBJ1-1; TRBD1 is a possible D gene (5 bases). V lost 5 bases, J lost 5 bases, and 12 bases lay in between. CDR3 length: 13 amino acids. In germline, CDR1 is SGHTA, CDR2 FQGNSA. This chain's CDR3 is CASSQDSLTEAFF. The CDR3 DNA follows: TGTGCCAGCAGCCAAGACAGTCTTACTGAAGCTTTCTTT.

Ten or more counts support this clonotype. The chain has TRBV10-3 and TRBJ2-7; D is unclear. This CDR3 spans 13 amino acids. Between the trimmed V and J ends, which lost 4 bases and 2 bases, there was a span of 9 bases. Germline V gene sequence: CDR1 ENHRY, CDR2 SYGVKD. As DNA, the CDR3 is TGTGCCATCAGTGGTGGCAGAGCCTACGAGCAGTACTTC. It codes for CAISGGRAYEQYF.

J is TRBJ2-7 and V is TRBV5-1, with TRBD1 as a possible D gene (5 bases). V lost 0 bases and J 3 bases, leaving 13 bases between the germline ends. This CDR3 contains 15 residues. Germline V gene sequence: CDR1 SGHRS, CDR2 YFSETQ. As DNA, the CDR3 is TGCGCCAGCAGCTTGGGGGCGACAGTAGTCTACGAGCAGTACTTC. This codes for CASSLGATVVYEQYF.

This clonotype was counted only a few times. The V call is TRBV18, the J call TRBJ2-7, with D unclear. Trimming shortened V by 2 bases and J by 5 bases, and 7 bases separated the two germline ends. CDR1 is KGHSH, CDR2 LQKENI, per germline. The CDR3 spans 12 residues. The CDR3 reads CASSPSPNEQYF. CDR3 coding DNA: TGTGCCAGCTCACCAAGCCCCAACGAGCAGTACTTC.

This clonotype was seen many times. J is TRBJ1-2 and V is TRBV20-1; TRBD1 agrees at 8 bases. The germline CDR1 and CDR2 sequences are DFQATT and SNEGSKA (reference sequence). CDR3 length: 12 amino acids. V lost 6 bases to trimming and J lost 5 bases; unmatched junction nucleotides: 5. CDR3 nucleotides: TGCAGTGCCCACAGGACAGGGTATGGCTACACCTTC. As protein: CSAHRTGYGYTF.

This clonotype was counted at least ten times. The rearrangement links TRBV7-2 to TRBJ2-5; maybe TRBD2 (6 bases). Germline V CDR1 and CDR2: SGHTA, FQGNSA. The CDR3 extends over 16 amino acids. Trimming shortened V by 5 bases and J by 5 bases, and 21 bases separated the two germline ends. In DNA, the CDR3 is TGTGCCAGCAGCCCCGCCGCGAGGGTCGGAGGGGAGACCCAGTACTTC. Translation gives CASSPAARVGGETQYF.

V gene TRBV6-6 combines with J gene TRBJ1-5, with a weak D call TRBD1 (5 bases). Trimming shortened V by 7 bases and J by 5 bases, and 15 bases separated the two germline ends. The CDR3 is 14 residues long. CDR1 is MNHNY, CDR2 SVGAGI, per germline (reference sequence). The CDR3 reads CASTEGQRDQPQHF. The CDR3 DNA sequence: TGTGCCAGCACCGAGGGGCAGAGAGATCAGCCCCAGCATTTT.

This clonotype was seen a few times. J is TRBJ1-3 and V is TRBV29-1; D uncertain. Germline CDR1 is SQVTM and CDR2 is ANQGSEA. This CDR3 contains 14 residues. V was pared by 0 bases and J by 0 bases, with 6 bases between. CDR3 in amino acids: CSVEEHASGNTIYF. CDR3 in DNA: TGCAGCGTTGAAGAGCACGCCTCTGGAAACACCATATATTTT.

A note on this clonotype: At one end, the junction sequence differs from germline, possibly due to a read error. V usage is TRBV6-5 and J usage is TRBJ2-1; TRBD1 matches 8 bases. The CDR3 is 14 amino acids. The germline gives CDR1 MNHEY, CDR2 SVGAGI. CDR3: CVSSRTGGSGEQFF. The CDR3 bases are TGTGTCAGCAGTCGAACAGGGGGTTCTGGTGAGCAGTTCTTC.

Remarks on this clonotype: A read error may account for a junction end that differs from germline. The chain joins TRBV12-3 or TRBV12-4 to TRBJ2-6, with 8 bases matching TRBD1. This CDR3 is built from 15 residues. The CDR3 DNA reads TGTGCCAGCAGTTTCCAGGGGGCTGGGGCCAACGTCCGGACTTTC. This sequence encodes CASSFQGAGANVRTF.

In its sample, this clonotype was seen a few times. The V and J genes are TRBV4-2 and TRBJ1-2, with D possibly being TRBD1 (5 bases). The CDR3 has 14 residues. Germline V gene lookup returns CDR1 LGHNA and CDR2 YNFKEQ. V lost 1 base and J lost 0, with 6 bases in between. The CDR3 DNA follows: TGTGCCAGCAGCCAAGTACAGGCTAACTATGGCTACACCTTC. This sequence encodes CASSQVQANYGYTF.

The V gene is TRBV5-1, the J gene TRBJ2-3, with TRBD2 matching 8 bases. V was clipped by 0 bases and J by 3 bases; unmatched bases: 6. The CDR3 is 16 residues long. Per the germline V gene, CDR1 is SGHRS and CDR2 is YFSETQ. CDR3 amino acids: CASSLAEAGVTDTQYF. The CDR3 region has the DNA TGCGCCAGCAGCTTGGCCGAAGCGGGGGTTACAGATACGCAGTATTTT. The full variable domain, completed using reference TRBV5-1 and TRBJ2-3, is KAGVTQTPRYLIKTRGQQVTLSCSPISGHRSVSWYQQTPGQGLQFLFEYFSETQRNKGNFPGRFSGRQFSNSRSEMNVSTLELGDSALYLCASSLAEAGVTDTQYFGPGTRLTVL.

On this clonotype: A much larger clone differs by one base, so this may be a read error. The chain recombines TRBV5-1 with TRBJ2-1; 13 bases are shared with TRBD2. With the DNA end fitting TRBJ2-7 better, the J assignment may be wrong. This CDR3 spans 17 amino acids. CDR1 and CDR2 (germline): SGHRS, YFSETQ. The CDR3 loop is CASSPTSGGSSYNEQYF. DNA of the CDR3: TGCGCCAGCAGCCCGACTAGCGGGGGGAGCTCCTACAATGAGCAGTACTTC.

The V gene is TRBV5-1, the J gene TRBJ2-5, with a tentative D call TRBD1 (5 bases). Germline V gene sequence: CDR1 SGHRS, CDR2 YFSETQ. The germline V and J ends were trimmed by 4 bases and 5 bases, with 18 bases remaining between them. CDR3 length equals 15 residues. As DNA, the CDR3 is TGCGCCAGCAGCCCACGATGGCAGGGAAGGGAGACCCAGTACTTC. Translated: CASSPRWQGRETQYF.

At least ten counts were recorded for this clonotype. This sequence joins TRBV6-4 and TRBJ2-3, with 10 bases matching TRBD1. J was trimmed by 4 bases and V by 3 bases; bases with no gene match: 7. The CDR3 covers 16 residues. CDR1 and CDR2 from the germline V gene are MRHNA and SNTAGT. CDR3 in DNA: TGTGCCAGCAGTGATTCCCCGACAGGGGGCGCAGATACGCAGTATTTT. Encoded protein: CASSDSPTGGADTQYF.

A note on this clonotype: Possible read error: a much larger clone is one base away. V gene TRBV29-1 combines with J gene TRBJ2-3; D call uncertain. The CDR3 has 13 residues. V was clipped by 4 bases and J by 0 bases, with 8 bases between them. The V gene's germline CDR1 is SQVTM and CDR2 ANQGSEA. The CDR3 region is CSVVPKSTDTQYF. The CDR3 DNA reads TGCAGCGTTGTCCCCAAGAGCACAGATACGCAGTATTTT.

In this sample, this clonotype turned up many times. This chain uses TRBV5-1 with TRBJ2-5; D possibly corresponds to TRBD2 (6 bases). Trimming took off 4 bases at V and 5 bases at J, with 15 bases between the two ends. Germline loops: CDR1 SGHRS, CDR2 YFSETQ. This CDR3 has 14 amino acids. In DNA form, the CDR3 reads TGCGCCAGCAGCCCCCAACAGGCGGGGGAGACCCAGTACTTC. Residues: CASSPQQAGETQYF.